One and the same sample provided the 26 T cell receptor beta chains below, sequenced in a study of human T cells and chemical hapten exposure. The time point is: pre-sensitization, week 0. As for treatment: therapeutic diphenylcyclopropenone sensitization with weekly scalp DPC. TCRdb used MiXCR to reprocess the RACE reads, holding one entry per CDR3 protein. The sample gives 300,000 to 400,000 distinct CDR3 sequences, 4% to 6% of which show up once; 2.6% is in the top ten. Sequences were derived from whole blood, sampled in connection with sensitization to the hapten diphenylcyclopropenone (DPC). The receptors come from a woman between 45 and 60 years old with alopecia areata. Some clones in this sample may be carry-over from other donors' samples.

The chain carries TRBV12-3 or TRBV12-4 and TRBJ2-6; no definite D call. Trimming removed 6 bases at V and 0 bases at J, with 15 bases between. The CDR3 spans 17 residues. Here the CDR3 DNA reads TGTGCCAGCAGCAGTCCGTGGGATCCCTCTGGGGCCAACGTCCTGACTTTC. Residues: CASSSPWDPSGANVLTF.

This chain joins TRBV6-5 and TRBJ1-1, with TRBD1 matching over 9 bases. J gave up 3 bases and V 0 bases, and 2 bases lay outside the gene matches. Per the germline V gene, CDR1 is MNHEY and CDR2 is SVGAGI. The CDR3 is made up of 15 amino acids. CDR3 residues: CASSYSRTGDTEAFF. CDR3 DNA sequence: TGTGCCAGCAGTTACTCACGGACAGGGGACACTGAAGCTTTCTTT.

The CDR3 sequence is CASSKTSGGGSTDTQYF. The CDR3 nucleotides are TGTGCCAGCAGCAAGACTAGCGGGGGGGGTAGCACAGATACGCAGTATTTT. The chain links TRBV12-3 or TRBV12-4 to TRBJ2-3; 14 bases align to TRBD2. V dropped 6 bases and J dropped 0; count of bases not matched to a gene: 5. This CDR3 contains 17 residues.

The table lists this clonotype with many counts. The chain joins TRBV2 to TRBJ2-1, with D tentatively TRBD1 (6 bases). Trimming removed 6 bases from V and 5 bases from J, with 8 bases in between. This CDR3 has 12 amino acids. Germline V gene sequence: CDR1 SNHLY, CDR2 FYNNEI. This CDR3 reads CASRGDNNEQFF. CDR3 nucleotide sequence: TGTGCCAGCAGGGGGGACAACAATGAGCAGTTCTTC.

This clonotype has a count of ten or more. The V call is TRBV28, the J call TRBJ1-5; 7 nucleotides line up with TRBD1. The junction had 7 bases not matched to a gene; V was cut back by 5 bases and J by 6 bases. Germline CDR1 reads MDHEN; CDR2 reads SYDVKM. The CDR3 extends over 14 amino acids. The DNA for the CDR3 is TGTGCCAGCAGTCTCAGGCGACAGGGTCAGCCCCAGCATTTT. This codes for CASSLRRQGQPQHF.

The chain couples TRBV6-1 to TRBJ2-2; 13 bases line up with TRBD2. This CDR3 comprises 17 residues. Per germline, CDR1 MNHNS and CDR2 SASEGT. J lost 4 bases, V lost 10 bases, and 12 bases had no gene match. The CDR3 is CAIRGLAGDPLTGELFF. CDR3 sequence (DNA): TGTGCCATTCGAGGACTAGCGGGAGACCCGCTCACCGGGGAGCTGTTTTTT.

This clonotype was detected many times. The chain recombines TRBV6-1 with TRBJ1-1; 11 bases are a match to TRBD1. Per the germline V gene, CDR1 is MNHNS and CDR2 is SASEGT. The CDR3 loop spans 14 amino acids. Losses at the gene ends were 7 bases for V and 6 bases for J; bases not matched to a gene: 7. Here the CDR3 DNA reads TGTGCCAGCACTTGGGGACAGGGGGAGGCTGAAGCTTTCTTT. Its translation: CASTWGQGEAEAFF.

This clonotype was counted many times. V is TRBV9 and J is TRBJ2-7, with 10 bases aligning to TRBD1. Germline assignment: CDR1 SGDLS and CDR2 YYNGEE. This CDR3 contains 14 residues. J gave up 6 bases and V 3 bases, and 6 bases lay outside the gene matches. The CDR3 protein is CASSDRDRGAEQYF. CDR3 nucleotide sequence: TGTGCCAGCAGCGACCGGGACAGGGGTGCCGAGCAGTACTTC.

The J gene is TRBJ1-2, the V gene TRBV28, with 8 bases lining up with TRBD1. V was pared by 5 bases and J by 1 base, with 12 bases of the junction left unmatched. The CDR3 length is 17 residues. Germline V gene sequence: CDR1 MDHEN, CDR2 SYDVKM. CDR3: CASSLGTGSAINYGYTF. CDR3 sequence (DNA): TGTGCCAGCAGTCTGGGGACAGGTTCTGCTATTAACTATGGCTACACCTTC.

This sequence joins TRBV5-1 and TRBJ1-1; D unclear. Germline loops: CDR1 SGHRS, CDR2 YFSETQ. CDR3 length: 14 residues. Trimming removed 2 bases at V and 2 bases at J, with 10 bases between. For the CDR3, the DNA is TGCGCCAGCAGCTTTGAGAGGGCTAACACTGAAGCTTTCTTT. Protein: CASSFERANTEAFF.

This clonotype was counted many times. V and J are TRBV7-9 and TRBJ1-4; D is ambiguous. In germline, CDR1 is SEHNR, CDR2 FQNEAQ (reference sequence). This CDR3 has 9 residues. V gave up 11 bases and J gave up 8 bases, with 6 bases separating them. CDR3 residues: CAVGEKLFF. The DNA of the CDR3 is TGTGCCGTAGGGGAAAAACTGTTTTTT.

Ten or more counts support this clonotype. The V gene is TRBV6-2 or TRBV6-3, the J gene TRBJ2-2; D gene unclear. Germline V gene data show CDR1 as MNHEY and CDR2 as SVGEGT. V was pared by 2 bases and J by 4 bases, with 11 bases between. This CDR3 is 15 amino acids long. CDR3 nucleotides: TGTGCCAGCAGTTACGCAGACATAAGCACCGGGGAGCTGTTTTTT. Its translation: CASSYADISTGELFF.

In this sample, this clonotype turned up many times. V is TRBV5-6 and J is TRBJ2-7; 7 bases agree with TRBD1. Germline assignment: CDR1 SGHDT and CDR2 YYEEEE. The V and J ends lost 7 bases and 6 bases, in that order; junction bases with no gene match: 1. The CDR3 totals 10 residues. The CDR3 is CASGTVEQYF. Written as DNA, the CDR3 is TGTGCCAGCGGGACAGTCGAGCAGTACTTC.

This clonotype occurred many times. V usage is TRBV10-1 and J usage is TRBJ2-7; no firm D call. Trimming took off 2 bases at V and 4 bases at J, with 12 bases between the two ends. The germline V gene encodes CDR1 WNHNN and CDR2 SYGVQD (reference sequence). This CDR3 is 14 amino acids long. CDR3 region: CASSEAGPVYEQYF. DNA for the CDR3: TGCGCCAGCAGTGAGGCCGGGCCGGTGTACGAGCAGTACTTC.

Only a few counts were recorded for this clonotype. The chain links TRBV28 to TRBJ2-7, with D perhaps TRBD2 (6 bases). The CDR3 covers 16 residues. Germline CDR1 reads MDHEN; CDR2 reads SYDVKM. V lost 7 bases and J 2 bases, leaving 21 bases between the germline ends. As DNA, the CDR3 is TGTGCCAGCATCGACCTTAAGGGCGGAGGGGCCTACGAGCAGTACTTC. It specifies CASIDLKGGGAYEQYF.

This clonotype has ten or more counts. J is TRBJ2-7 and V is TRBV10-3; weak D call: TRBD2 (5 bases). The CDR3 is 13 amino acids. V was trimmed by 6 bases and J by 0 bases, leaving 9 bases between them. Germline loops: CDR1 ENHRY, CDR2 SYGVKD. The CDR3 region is CAIRDSSSYEQYF. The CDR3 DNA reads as TGTGCCATCAGGGACTCTAGCTCCTACGAGCAGTACTTC.

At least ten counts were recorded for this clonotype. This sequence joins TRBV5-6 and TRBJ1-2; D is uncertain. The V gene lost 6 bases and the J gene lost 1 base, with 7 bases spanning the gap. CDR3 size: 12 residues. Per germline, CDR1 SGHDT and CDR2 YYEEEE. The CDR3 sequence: CASTSNNYGYTF. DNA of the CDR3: TGTGCCAGCACCAGTAATAACTATGGCTACACCTTC.

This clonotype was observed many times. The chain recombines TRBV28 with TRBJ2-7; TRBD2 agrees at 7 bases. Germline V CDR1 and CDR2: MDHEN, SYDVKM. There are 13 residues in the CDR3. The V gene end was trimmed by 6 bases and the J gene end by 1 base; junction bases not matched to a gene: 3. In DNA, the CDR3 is TGTGCCAGCAGGGTGGGAGGGTCCTACGAGCAGTACTTC. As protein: CASRVGGSYEQYF.

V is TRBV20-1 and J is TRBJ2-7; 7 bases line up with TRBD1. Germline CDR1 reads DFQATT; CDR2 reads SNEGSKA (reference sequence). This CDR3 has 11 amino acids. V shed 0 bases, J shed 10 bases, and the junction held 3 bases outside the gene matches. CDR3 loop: CSAREGDSQYF. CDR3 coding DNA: TGCAGTGCTAGAGAGGGGGACAGCCAGTACTTC.

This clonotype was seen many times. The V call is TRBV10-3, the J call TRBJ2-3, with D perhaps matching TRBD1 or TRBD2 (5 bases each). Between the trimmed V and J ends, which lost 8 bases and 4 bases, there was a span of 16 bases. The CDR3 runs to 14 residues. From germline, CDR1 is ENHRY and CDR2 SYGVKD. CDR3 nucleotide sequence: TGTGCCATCGGGGCGGACTCAAAGTCAGATACGCAGTATTTT. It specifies CAIGADSKSDTQYF.

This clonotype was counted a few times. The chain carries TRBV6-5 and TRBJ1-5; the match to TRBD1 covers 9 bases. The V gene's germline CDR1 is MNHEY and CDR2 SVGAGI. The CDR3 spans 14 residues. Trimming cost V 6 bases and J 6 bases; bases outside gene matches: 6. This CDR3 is CASRDTGGSQPQHF. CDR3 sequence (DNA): TGTGCCAGCAGGGATACAGGGGGCAGTCAGCCCCAGCATTTT.

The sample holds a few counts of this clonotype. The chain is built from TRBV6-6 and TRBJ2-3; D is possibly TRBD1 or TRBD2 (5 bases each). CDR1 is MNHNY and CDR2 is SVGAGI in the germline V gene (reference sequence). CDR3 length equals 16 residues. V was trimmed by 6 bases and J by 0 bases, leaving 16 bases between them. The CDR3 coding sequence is TGTGCCAGCAGACGGGACGGTGGATTTAGCACAGATACGCAGTATTTT. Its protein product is CASRRDGGFSTDTQYF.

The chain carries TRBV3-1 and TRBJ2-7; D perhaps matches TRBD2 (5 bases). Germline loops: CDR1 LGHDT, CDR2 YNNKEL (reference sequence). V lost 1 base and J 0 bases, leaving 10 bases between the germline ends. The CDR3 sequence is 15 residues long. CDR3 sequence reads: CASSQGTGFSYEQYF. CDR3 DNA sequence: TGTGCCAGCAGCCAAGGTACGGGGTTCTCCTACGAGCAGTACTTC.

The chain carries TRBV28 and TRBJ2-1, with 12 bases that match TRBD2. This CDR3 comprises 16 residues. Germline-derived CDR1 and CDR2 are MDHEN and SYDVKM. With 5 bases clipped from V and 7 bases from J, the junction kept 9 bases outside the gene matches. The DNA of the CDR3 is TGTGCCAGCAGTACTCTAGCGGGAGGGTTCTTAAATGAGCAGTTCTTC. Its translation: CASSTLAGGFLNEQFF.

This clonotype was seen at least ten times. For the CDR3, the DNA is TGCAGTGCTAGAGTAACAGTTCTCGGCGAGCAGTACTTC. It is translated as CSARVTVLGEQYF. The rearrangement links TRBV20-1 to TRBJ2-7; D unresolved. The CDR3 totals 13 residues. Germline V gene lookup returns CDR1 DFQATT and CDR2 SNEGSKA (reference sequence). V lost 1 base and J 6 bases, leaving 13 bases between the germline ends.

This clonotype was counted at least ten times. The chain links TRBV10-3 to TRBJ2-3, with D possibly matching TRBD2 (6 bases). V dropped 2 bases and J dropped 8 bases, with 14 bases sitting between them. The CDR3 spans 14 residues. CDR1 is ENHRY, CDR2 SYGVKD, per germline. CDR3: CAISESSGWSTQYF. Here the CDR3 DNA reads TGTGCCATCAGTGAGAGTAGCGGATGGAGTACGCAGTATTTT.